This T cell receptor beta chain comes out of a study of T cells in Graves' hyperthyroidism and ophthalmopathy. Study details: Peripheral blood was secured at the point of initial diagnosis, before any treatment.

V was clipped by 2 bases and J by 3 bases, with 14 bases between them. The germline gives CDR1 LGHNA, CDR2 YNFKEQ. The length of the CDR3 is 15 residues. It was RNA transcripts that yielded the amplified TCR beta CDR3 regions. The primer set for the first-round RT-PCR of the TCR CDR3 was HTBI. TCRdb reanalysed the multiplex PCR reads using MiXCR and keeps one entry per CDR3 protein. The repertoire has around 600,000 distinct CDR3 sequences, about 14% of them found once; the top ten carry around an eighth. This receptor was taken from a woman between 50 and 59 years old with Graves' ophthalmopathy. J is TRBJ2-7 and V is TRBV4-2; no clear D. Sequenced material: blood. The CDR3 region has the DNA TGTGCCAGCAGCCAAAGTTATGAGACGGACTACGAGCAGTACTTC. This codes for CASSQSYETDYEQYF.